This T cell receptor (beta chain) originates from a study of blood T cell repertoires in COVID-19. Individuals drawn from approximately 22 US areas were roughly 18 to 95 years old. Participants' reported clinical history set cohort assignment. The table came from immunoSEQ multiplex PCR; TCRdb's copy has only in-frame clones and leaves some out. This table has about 410,000 clones, about 90% appearing once. The V and J ends lost 4 bases and 4 bases, in that order; junction bases with no gene match: 5. There are 15 residues in the CDR3. Per the germline V gene, CDR1 is MGHRA and CDR2 is YSYEKL. The TCR originated in a man between 18 and 29 years old who had recovered from COVID-19. The genes are TRBV4-1 and TRBJ2-7, with 12 bases identical to TRBD1. The sequenced material came from PBMCs or T cells enriched from blood (not recorded which). CDR3 in amino acids: CASSLGTGGGYEQYF. Written as DNA, the CDR3 is TGCGCCAGCAGCCTCGGGACAGGGGGCGGGTACGAGCAGTACTTC.